The rows below give T cell receptor beta chains drawn from one sample of a study of OX40 agonist ivuxolimab in advanced cancers. The repertoire was sequenced with immunoSEQ multiplex PCR; TCRdb's copy has only in-frame clones and lacks some. Of 35,000 to 45,000 clones detected, 84% appear once; the ten largest clones hold around a sixth. The sample here was CD4+ or CD8+ T cells sorted from blood, taken in a trial of the OX40 agonist ivuxolimab. These receptors were collected from an adult with an advanced solid tumor such as melanoma, head and neck, liver or kidney cancer. The CDR3 runs from the conserved cysteine through the conserved F or W. Each record gives: clone size, V gene, J gene, D gene, CDR3 protein, CDR3 DNA. The D gene is left open where the match is weak. Not all rows give a size; the values are once, few, many and, for expanded clones, a class.

NA,TRBV14,TRBJ2-5,TRBD2,CASSQETSEQETQYF,TGTGCCAGCAGCCAAGAGACTAGCGAACAAGAGACCCAGTACTTC
once,TRBV15,TRBJ1-4,NA,CATSRTRVGTNEKLFF,TGTGCCACCAGCCGAACCAGGGTGGGAACTAATGAAAAACTGTTTTTT
NA,TRBV7-2,TRBJ2-1,NA,CASSPSPNEQFF,TGTGCCAGCAGCCCCTCCCCTAATGAGCAGTTCTTC
NA,TRBV5-1,TRBJ1-2,NA,CASSAAGAGYTF,TGCGCCAGCAGCGCCGCAGGGGCCGGCTACACCTTC
NA,TRBV30,TRBJ2-7,NA,CALRDGSYEQYF,TGTGCCTTGCGGGACGGCTCCTACGAGCAGTACTTC
NA,TRBV28,TRBJ2-1,NA,CATKSGHSYNEQFF,TGTGCCACTAAGTCGGGCCACTCCTACAATGAGCAGTTCTTC
NA,TRBV28,TRBJ2-2,NA,CASSRYTGELFF,TGTGCCAGCAGTCGATACACCGGGGAGCTGTTTTTT
few,TRBV30,TRBJ1-1,NA,CAWSVDTEAFF,TGTGCCTGGAGTGTTGACACCGAAGCTTTCTTT
once,TRBV7-9,TRBJ1-2,NA,CASRFGENYGYTF,TGTGCCAGCAGGTTCGGGGAGAACTATGGCTACACCTTC
NA,TRBV27,TRBJ2-3,TRBD2,CASSLTGSGVLTDTQYF,TGTGCCAGCAGTTTAACTGGCAGCGGGGTTTTGACAGATACGCAGTATTTT
NA,TRBV7-6,TRBJ2-7,NA,CASSSEGVAGTYEQYF,TGTGCCAGCAGCTCAGAGGGGGTCGCGGGCACCTACGAGCAGTACTTC
once,TRBV10-1,TRBJ2-7,NA,CASSPSGTYEQYF,TGCGCCAGCAGTCCCTCCGGCACTTACGAGCAGTACTTC
NA,TRBV6-1,TRBJ2-7,TRBD1,CASSDGQGSAEQYF,TGTGCCAGCAGTGATGGACAGGGGTCGGCCGAGCAGTACTTC
NA,TRBV9,TRBJ1-4,NA,CASSVDSATNEKLFF,TGTGCCAGCAGCGTCGACAGTGCAACTAATGAAAAACTGTTTTTT
NA,TRBV9,TRBJ2-3,NA,CASSPQGGDPHTQYF,TGTGCCAGCAGCCCCCAGGGCGGGGACCCCCATACGCAGTATTTT
NA,TRBV11-3,TRBJ1-1,NA,CASSRRNTEAFF,TGTGCCAGCAGCCGGAGGAACACTGAAGCTTTCTTT
NA,TRBV5-1,TRBJ2-4,TRBD2,CASSVSGGAGIQYF,TGCGCCAGCAGCGTTAGCGGGGGGGCTGGCATTCAGTACTTC
NA,TRBV4-1,TRBJ1-2,NA,CASSQDTGDYGYTF,TGCGCCAGCAGCCAAGATACTGGGGACTATGGCTACACCTTC
few,TRBV28,TRBJ1-5,NA,CAINRGNNQPQHF,TGTGCCATTAACCGGGGAAACAATCAGCCCCAGCATTTT
NA,TRBV6-1,TRBJ1-2,NA,CATAYGYTF,TGTGCCACCGCATATGGCTACACCTTC
NA,TRBV10-3,TRBJ2-7,NA,CAISGVVSYEQYF,TGTGCCATCAGTGGAGTCGTCTCCTACGAGCAGTACTTC
NA,TRBV28,TRBJ1-5,TRBD1,CASSFRPGQENNYGWFQPQHF,TGTGCCAGCAGCTTCCGTCCGGGACAGGAAAACAATTACGGGTGGTTTCAGCCCCAGCATTTT
few,TRBV10-3,TRBJ1-2,NA,CASYGFVTASNYGYTF,TGTGCCAGCTACGGGTTTGTGACAGCCTCTAACTATGGCTACACCTTC
NA,TRBV5-4,TRBJ2-7,TRBD1,CASRKSLGTGVYEQYF,TGTGCCAGCAGAAAATCCCTCGGGACAGGGGTCTACGAGCAGTACTTC
NA,TRBV6-1,TRBJ2-5,NA,CASSEIVQGWGETQYF,TGTGCCAGCAGTGAAATAGTCCAGGGATGGGGGGAGACCCAGTACTTC
NA,TRBV20-1,TRBJ2-3,NA,CSAWVDTQYF,TGCAGTGCTTGGGTAGATACGCAGTATTTT
NA,TRBV6-1,TRBJ1-1,NA,CASSESGYTEAFF,TGTGCCAGCAGTGAATCGGGGTACACTGAAGCTTTCTTT
few,TRBV29-1,TRBJ2-1,TRBD1,CSVGGTGGSYNEQFF,TGCAGCGTTGGCGGGACAGGGGGCTCCTACAATGAGCAGTTCTTC
NA,TRBV28,TRBJ2-2,NA,CATTTSQLNTGELFF,TGTGCCACAACAACTTCCCAACTGAACACCGGGGAGCTGTTTTTT
NA,TRBV6-4,TRBJ2-1,NA,CASSASILNEQFF,TGTGCCAGCAGTGCCTCAATCCTCAATGAGCAGTTCTTC
NA,TRBV6-1,TRBJ1-4,NA,CASSEVPTPDEKLFF,TGTGCCAGCAGTGAAGTGCCCACTCCGGATGAAAAACTGTTTTTT